This paragraph covers one T cell receptor (beta chain) sequence. This specimen belongs to a study of blood T cell repertoires in COVID-19. Study-wide background: Samples representing acute and convalescent COVID-19 were sourced from the United States, Italy and Spain.

TCRdb keeps only in-frame clones here, not all; method: immunoSEQ multiplex PCR. Of about 240,000 clones listed, around nine tenths are singletons. This study enrolled people aged roughly 18 to 90 from about 24 US geographic areas. Clinical history as reported by participants underpinned cohort assignment. CDR1 is LNHDA, CDR2 SQIVND, per germline (reference sequence). V dropped 6 bases and J dropped 4; count of bases not matched to a gene: 3. This CDR3 has 15 residues. The chain combines TRBV19 with TRBJ2-1; TRBD2 agrees at 13 bases. The origin of this receptor is a woman in her 30s who had recovered from COVID-19. The specimen sequenced was PBMCs or T cells enriched from blood (not recorded which). This CDR3 is CASRGLAGIYNEQFF. CDR3 nucleotide sequence: TGTGCCAGTAGGGGACTAGCGGGAATTTACAATGAGCAGTTCTTC.